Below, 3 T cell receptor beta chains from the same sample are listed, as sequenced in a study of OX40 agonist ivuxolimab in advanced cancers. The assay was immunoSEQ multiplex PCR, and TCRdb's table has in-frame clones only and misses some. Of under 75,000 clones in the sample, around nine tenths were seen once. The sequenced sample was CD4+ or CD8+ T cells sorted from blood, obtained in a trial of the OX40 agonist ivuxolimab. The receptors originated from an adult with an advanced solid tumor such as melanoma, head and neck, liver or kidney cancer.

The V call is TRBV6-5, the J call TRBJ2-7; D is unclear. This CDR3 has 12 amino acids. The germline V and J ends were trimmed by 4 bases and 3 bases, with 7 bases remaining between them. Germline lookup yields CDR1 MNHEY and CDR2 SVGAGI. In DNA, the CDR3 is TGTGCCAGCAGTTCTGCGAGCTACGAGCAGTACTTC. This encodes CASSSASYEQYF.

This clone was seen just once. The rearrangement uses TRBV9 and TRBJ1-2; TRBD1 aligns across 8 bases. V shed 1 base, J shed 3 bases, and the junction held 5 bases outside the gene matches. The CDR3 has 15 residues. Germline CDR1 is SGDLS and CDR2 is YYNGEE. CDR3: CASSVTGQAYYGYTF. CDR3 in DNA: TGTGCCAGCAGCGTAACGGGACAGGCGTACTATGGCTACACCTTC.

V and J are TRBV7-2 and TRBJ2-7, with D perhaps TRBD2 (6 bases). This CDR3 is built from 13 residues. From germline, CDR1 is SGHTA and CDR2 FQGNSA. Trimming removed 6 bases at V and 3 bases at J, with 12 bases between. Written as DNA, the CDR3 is TGTGCCAGCAGTCTAGCGAACAGCTACGAGCAGTACTTC. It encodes CASSLANSYEQYF.